These 22 T cell receptor beta chains came from one sample sequenced in a study of molecular identifiers for immune sequencing clone quantification. TCRdb re-analysed the PCR reads in MiXCR, keeping a single row per CDR3 protein. The data contain about 510,000 distinct CDR3 sequences, around a fifth of them singletons. Sequenced material: naive CD8+ T cells from blood, with Jurkat cell RNA spiked in. Described subset: FACS-sorted CD8+CD4-CCR7+CD45RA+ naive T cells. The origin of the receptors is a human donor in good health. Some libraries in this study had Jurkat cell RNA spiked in.

Details on this clonotype: This clone may be a read error of a much larger clone one base away. The rearrangement uses TRBV27 and TRBJ1-1; D call uncertain. The CDR3 runs to 14 residues. CDR1 and CDR2 (germline): MNHEY, SMNVEV (reference sequence). The CDR3 DNA follows: TGTGCCAGCAGTTTGTCCGGGGAAGCCACTGATGCTTTCTTT. Its translation is CASSLSGEATDAFF.

In its sample, this clonotype was seen many times. CDR3 DNA: TGTGCCGGGACAGGGGATGAAAACACCATATATTTT. Amino acid sequence: CAGTGDENTIYF. This rearrangement joins TRBV7-8 to TRBJ1-3; TRBD1 matches at 10 bases. In germline, CDR1 is SGHVS, CDR2 FQNEAQ. V lost 11 bases, J lost 6 bases, and 4 bases stayed unmatched. CDR3 length: 12 amino acids.

The sample holds a few counts of this clonotype. The rearrangement uses TRBV12-5 and TRBJ2-2; D is unclear. CDR1 and CDR2 from the germline V gene are LGHNT and FRNRAP. This CDR3 is built from 18 residues. The V and J ends lost 8 bases and 0 bases respectively, with 22 bases between them. CDR3 sequence (DNA): TGTGCTAGTCTCATCGCGGCCACATCGGACGCGAACACCGGGGAGCTGTTTTTT. Its protein product is CASLIAATSDANTGELFF.

This clonotype was observed a few times. This chain uses TRBV18 with TRBJ1-6; D is ambiguous. The CDR3 extends over 15 amino acids. CDR1 and CDR2 (germline): KGHSH, LQKENI. With 2 bases removed from V and 5 bases from J, the gap between germline ends came to 10 bases. CDR3 amino acids: CASSPKSGDNSPLHF. The CDR3, as DNA: TGTGCCAGCTCACCAAAGTCCGGGGATAATTCACCCCTCCACTTT.

This clonotype was picked up a small number of times. CDR3: CASSLSSRSSYEQYF. The CDR3, as DNA: TGTGCCAGCAGTTTATCGAGTCGCAGCTCCTACGAGCAGTACTTC. The V call is TRBV27, the J call TRBJ2-7; no definite D call. Germline V gene sequence: CDR1 MNHEY, CDR2 SMNVEV (reference sequence). CDR3 length equals 15 residues. Trimming cost V 0 bases and J 0 bases, with 9 bases left between them.

Notes on this clonotype: A much larger clone lies a single base off, so this may be a read error. This rearrangement joins TRBV13 to TRBJ2-1, with 10 nucleotides matching TRBD1. Germline loops: CDR1 PRHDT, CDR2 FYEKMQ (reference sequence). The CDR3 is 15 amino acids. CDR3 bases: TGTGTCAGCAGCTCGGCCGGACAGGGGGTAGATGAGCAGTTCTTC. Translation gives CVSSSAGQGVDEQFF.

In this sample, this clonotype turned up many times. The chain carries TRBV29-1 and TRBJ2-7, with 12 bases aligning to TRBD2. CDR1 is SQVTM and CDR2 is ANQGSEA in the germline V gene. The length of the CDR3 is 14 residues. V dropped 1 base and J dropped 5; count of bases not matched to a gene: 3. The CDR3 DNA is TGCAGCGTTGAAGTCCTAGCGGGAGGGAACGAGCAGTACTTC. Amino acids: CSVEVLAGGNEQYF.

Details on this clonotype: This sequence may be a read error, since a much larger clone differs from it by one base. This chain uses TRBV19 with TRBJ1-1; D is unresolved. Trimming cost V 8 bases and J 0 bases, with 16 bases left between them. Looked up from germline, CDR1 is LNHDA and CDR2 is SQIVND (reference sequence). The CDR3 spans 15 residues. The CDR3 sequence is CASGYPDGVNTEAFF. The CDR3 nucleotides read TGTGCCAGTGGTTATCCCGATGGGGTGAACACTGAAGCTTTCTTT.

This chain uses TRBV24-1 with TRBJ2-3; D may match TRBD1 or TRBD2 (5 bases each). The CDR3 length is 17 residues. Deletions cut 5 bases from V and 4 bases from J, with 21 bases between. Germline CDR1 is KGHDR and CDR2 is SFDVKD. In nucleotides, the CDR3 is TGTGCCACCAGTGGGGGTAGACAGACGGAGAGGGCAGATACGCAGTATTTT. Amino acids: CATSGGRQTERADTQYF.

V is TRBV12-3 or TRBV12-4 and J is TRBJ1-5; maybe TRBD1 (6 bases). Trimming took off 6 bases at V and 6 bases at J, with 15 bases between the two ends. This CDR3 is built from 14 residues. The CDR3 region has the DNA TGTGCCAGCAGCGAACAGGGTCGCGGTCAGCCCCAGCATTTT. It specifies CASSEQGRGQPQHF.

This clonotype was seen at least ten times. The V call is TRBV7-9, the J call TRBJ2-7; no reliable D call. The CDR3 has 12 amino acids. Trimming took off 7 bases at V and 3 bases at J, with 10 bases between the two ends. Germline CDR1 reads SEHNR; CDR2 reads FQNEAQ (reference sequence). The CDR3 region is CASTSLNYEQYF. Here the CDR3 DNA reads TGTGCCAGCACCTCTCTCAACTACGAGCAGTACTTC.

V gene TRBV6-5 combines with J gene TRBJ2-7, with 8 bases lining up with TRBD1. Losses at the gene ends were 0 bases for V and 6 bases for J; bases not matched to a gene: 10. The CDR3 loop spans 16 amino acids. CDR1 is MNHEY, CDR2 SVGAGI, per germline. The CDR3 loop is CASSYSSPGGPSEQYF. The CDR3 DNA reads as TGTGCCAGCAGTTACTCGAGTCCAGGGGGCCCGTCCGAGCAGTACTTC.

This clonotype appeared a few times. Germline and junction disagree at one end, which may indicate a read error. J is TRBJ1-1 and V is TRBV6-6; D uncertain. Germline V gene sequence: CDR1 MNHNY, CDR2 SVGAGI (reference sequence). The CDR3 sequence is 14 residues long. The CDR3 DNA reads TGTGCCAGCAGTTACTGGGCAGAGAACACTGAAGCTTCCTTT. Translating it yields CASSYWAENTEASF.

This clonotype was observed a few times. This chain links TRBV15 with TRBJ1-3; 9 positions match TRBD1. The CDR3 contains 15 residues. Germline V lookup: CDR1 LNHNV, CDR2 YYDKDF (reference sequence). Trimming took 3 bases from V and 4 from J; bases not matched to a gene: 4. CDR3 nucleotide sequence: TGTGCCACCAGCAGGGACAGGGGCGAAGGAAACACCATATATTTT. Amino acid sequence: CATSRDRGEGNTIYF. Looking up the rest from reference TRBV15 and TRBJ1-3 gives the full variable domain: DAMVIQNPRYQVTQFGKPVTLSCSQTLNHNVMYWYQQKSSQAPKLLFHYYDKDFNNEADTPDNFQSRRPNTSFCFLDIRSPGLGDTAMYLCATSRDRGEGNTIYFGEGSWLTVV.

There are many counts of this clonotype. The chain recombines TRBV12-3 or TRBV12-4 with TRBJ1-4; no reliable D call. The CDR3 consists of 13 residues. Trimming took off 1 base at V and 7 bases at J, with 7 bases between the two ends. The CDR3 DNA sequence: TGTGCCAGCAGTTTAGAGGATCGTGAAAAACTGTTTTTT. Its translation: CASSLEDREKLFF.

This clonotype was picked up many times. The CDR3 sequence: CASSFTINYEQYF. The DNA for the CDR3 is TGTGCCAGCAGCTTTACCATCAACTACGAGCAGTACTTC. The chain employs TRBV7-2 and TRBJ2-7; D gene ambiguous. V was shortened by 3 bases and J by 3 bases, with 9 bases between the two germline ends. The CDR3 consists of 13 residues. Germline-derived CDR1 and CDR2 are SGHTA and FQGNSA.

V usage is TRBV4-1 and J usage is TRBJ2-2; TRBD2 aligns across 11 bases. The CDR3 has 19 amino acids. The junction had 11 bases not matched to a gene; V was cut back by 0 bases and J by 5 bases. Germline assignment: CDR1 MGHRA and CDR2 YSYEKL. CDR3 protein: CASSQDRTSGGSWTGELFF. Written as DNA, the CDR3 is TGCGCCAGCAGCCAAGATAGAACTAGCGGGGGATCGTGGACCGGGGAGCTGTTTTTT.

This clonotype was detected ten times or more. This chain links TRBV15 with TRBJ2-3, with D possibly being TRBD2 (5 bases). Germline V lookup: CDR1 LNHNV, CDR2 YYDKDF (reference sequence). The CDR3 loop spans 15 amino acids. V lost 3 bases to trimming and J lost 4 bases, with 14 bases between them. In nucleotides, the CDR3 is TGTGCCACCAGCAGTCCCGGGGAACGTTCAGATACGCAGTATTTT. It codes for CATSSPGERSDTQYF.

This clonotype was seen many times. V gene TRBV14 combines with J gene TRBJ2-1, with 7 bases identical to TRBD2. CDR3 length equals 13 residues. J was trimmed by 3 bases and V by 5 bases; bases with no gene match: 1. CDR1 and CDR2 from the germline V gene are SGHDN and FVKESK. The CDR3 loop is CASSGGGYNEQFF. CDR3 nucleotides: TGTGCCAGCAGCGGGGGGGGCTACAATGAGCAGTTCTTC.

Ten or more counts support this clonotype. The chain couples TRBV27 to TRBJ2-4; D is perhaps TRBD2 (5 bases). Germline loops: CDR1 MNHEY, CDR2 SMNVEV (reference sequence). Trimming cost V 4 bases and J 0 bases, with 13 bases left between them. The CDR3 is 16 amino acids. CDR3 region: CASSYRSDLAKNIQYF. CDR3 coding DNA: TGTGCCAGCAGTTACCGTTCGGACTTAGCCAAAAACATTCAGTACTTC.

In regard to this clonotype: Germline and junction disagree at one end, which may indicate a read error. This chain joins TRBV19 and TRBJ1-4, with D perhaps TRBD1 (6 bases). CDR1 and CDR2 (germline): LNHDA, SQIVND (reference sequence). The CDR3 contains 15 residues. This chain's CDR3 is CASRGTHATSEKLFF. In DNA, the CDR3 is TGTGCCAGTAGGGGGACACATGCAACTAGTGAAAAACTGTTTTTT.

The genes are TRBV6-5 and TRBJ1-2, with D uncertain. V was pared by 2 bases and J by 0 bases, with 7 bases between. This CDR3 is 14 amino acids long. Germline CDR1 reads MNHEY; CDR2 reads SVGAGI. The CDR3, as DNA: TGTGCCAGCAGTTACGACACCGCTAACTATGGCTACACCTTC. Protein product: CASSYDTANYGYTF.